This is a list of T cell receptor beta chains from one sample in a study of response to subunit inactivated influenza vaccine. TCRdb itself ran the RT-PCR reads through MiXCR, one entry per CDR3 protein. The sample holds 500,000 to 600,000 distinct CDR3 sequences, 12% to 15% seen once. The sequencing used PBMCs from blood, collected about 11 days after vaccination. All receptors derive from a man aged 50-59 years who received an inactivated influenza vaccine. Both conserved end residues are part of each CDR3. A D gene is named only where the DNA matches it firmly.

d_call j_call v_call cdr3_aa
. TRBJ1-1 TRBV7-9 CASSSWTVNTEAFF
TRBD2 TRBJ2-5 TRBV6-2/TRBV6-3 CASSYSAGGTPGAQYF
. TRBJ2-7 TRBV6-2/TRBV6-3 CASSYSGPYQRYF
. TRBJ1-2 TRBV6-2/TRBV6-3 CASSYPNGNYGYTF
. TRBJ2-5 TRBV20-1 CSAGGQTVQETQYF
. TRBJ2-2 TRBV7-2 CASSFLGQSTGELFF
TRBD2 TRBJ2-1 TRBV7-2 CASSWTSGADNEQFF
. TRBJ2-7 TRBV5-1 CASSLNGGSTYEQYF
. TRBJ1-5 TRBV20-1 CSARIGNQPQHF
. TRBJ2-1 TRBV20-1 CSASEAGPTTEQFF
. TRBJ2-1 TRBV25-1 CASRGGPYNEQFF
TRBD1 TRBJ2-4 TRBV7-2 CASSLARDRENIQYF
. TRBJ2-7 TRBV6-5 CASSYTRQTYEQYF
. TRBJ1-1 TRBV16 CASSQLGGDTEAFF
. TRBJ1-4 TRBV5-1 CASSLEQGREKLFF
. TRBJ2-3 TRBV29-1 CSGATDTQYF
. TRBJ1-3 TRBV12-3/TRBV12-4 CASSTGGGNTIYF
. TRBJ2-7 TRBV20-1 CSARGVEAPGAEQYF
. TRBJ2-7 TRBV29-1 CSVDQGGDEQYF
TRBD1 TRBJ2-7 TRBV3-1 CASSQGPGQIYEQYF
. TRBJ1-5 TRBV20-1 CSARDAGNQPQHF
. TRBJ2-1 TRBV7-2 CASSLASYNEQFF
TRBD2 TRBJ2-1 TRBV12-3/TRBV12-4 CASGTSGMYHEQFF
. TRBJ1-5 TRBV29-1 CSVGYRGNQPQHF
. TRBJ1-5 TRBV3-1 CASSQQGSNQPQHF
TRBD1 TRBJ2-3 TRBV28 CASRMRDRGTDTQYF
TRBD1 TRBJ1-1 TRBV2 CASSEFDRGRPEAFF
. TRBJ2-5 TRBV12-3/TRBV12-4 CASSLRETQYF
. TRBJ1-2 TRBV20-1 CSASQAGYGYTF
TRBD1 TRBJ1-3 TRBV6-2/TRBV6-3 CASRPTGTVDENTIYF
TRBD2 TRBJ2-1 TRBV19 CAAGGFSYNEQFF